This TCR beta chain was obtained from a study of T cells after yellow fever vaccination. TCRdb redid the calling of the 5' RACE reads with MiXCR, one entry per CDR3 protein. This table has 300,000 to 350,000 distinct CDR3 sequences, around 4.5% appearing once. Germline CDR1 and CDR2: MNHEY and SVGEGT. The CDR3 is made up of 14 amino acids. The V end was cut by 1 base, the J end by 2 bases, with 9 bases between. This clonotype was seen at least ten times. As yet, its antigen is unknown. General study findings and limits: A weaker but faster secondary response was observed, peaking on day 5 versus 15.

This TCR was sampled from a man aged 18 to 35 who received the YFV17D yellow fever vaccine. Sequencing was performed on PBMCs, taken 15 days after the yellow fever booster vaccination. This sequence joins TRBV6-2 or TRBV6-3 and TRBJ2-7; D gene unclear. The CDR3, as DNA: TGTGCCAGCAGTTACTTTACGGCTACCTACGAGCAGTACTTC. It encodes CASSYFTATYEQYF.